Below are 26 T cell receptor beta chains sequenced from a single sample in a study of human T cells and chemical hapten exposure. TCRdb redid the calling of the RACE reads with MiXCR, one entry per CDR3 protein. The data show a few hundred thousand distinct CDR3 sequences, 6% to 7% seen once. Time point here: patch test 2, 6 weeks after DPC sensitization. Treatment described: therapeutic diphenylcyclopropenone sensitization with weekly scalp DPC. Material: whole blood, obtained in connection with sensitization to the hapten diphenylcyclopropenone (DPC). The receptors originated from a woman aged 18-35 years with alopecia areata. Some clones in this sample may be carry-over from other donors' samples.

This clonotype was detected only a few times. The CDR3 protein is CASSYSITNEQFF. The CDR3 bases are TGTGCCAGCAGTTACTCGATAACGAATGAGCAGTTCTTC. The rearrangement joins TRBV6-2 or TRBV6-3 to TRBJ2-1; no reliable D call. The germline V gene has CDR1 MNHEY and CDR2 SVGEGT. CDR3 size: 13 residues. Trimming stripped 0 bases from V and 7 bases from J, with 7 bases between.

This clonotype showed up just a few times. The chain carries TRBV27 and TRBJ1-3; no firm D call. Deletions cut 5 bases from V and 2 bases from J, with 16 bases between. Germline assignment: CDR1 MNHEY and CDR2 SMNVEV (reference sequence). This CDR3 spans 16 amino acids. In nucleotides, the CDR3 is TGTGCCAGCAGTCCGCCGGGGAATCCCCCTGGAAACACCATATATTTT. Encoded protein: CASSPPGNPPGNTIYF.

This clonotype was detected only a few times. The V call is TRBV3-1, the J call TRBJ2-2; D is uncertain. The CDR3 contains 13 residues. V was clipped by 2 bases and J by 8 bases, with 9 bases between them. The germline V gene has CDR1 LGHDT and CDR2 YNNKEL (reference sequence). The CDR3 coding sequence is TGTGCCAGCAGCCAATATGGGGAAGGGGAGCTGTTTTTT. It encodes CASSQYGEGELFF.

The chain couples TRBV13 to TRBJ2-3; 11 bases are a match to TRBD2. After removal of 5 bases from V and 1 base from J, the junction contained 11 bases not matched to a gene. The CDR3 is 18 amino acids. Germline values: CDR1 PRHDT, CDR2 FYEKMQ (reference sequence). Here the CDR3 DNA reads TGTGCCAGCAGCCCGACACCGACTAGCGGGGTAGGCACAGATACGCAGTATTTT. Encoded protein: CASSPTPTSGVGTDTQYF.

In its sample, this clonotype was seen many times. V and J are TRBV27 and TRBJ1-1; D remains unclear. The CDR3 extends over 13 amino acids. V dropped 5 bases and J dropped 3 bases, with 10 bases sitting between them. From germline, CDR1 is MNHEY and CDR2 SMNVEV (reference sequence). The CDR3 spells CASSDPYDTEAFF. The CDR3 bases are TGTGCCAGCAGTGACCCCTACGACACTGAAGCTTTCTTT.

This clonotype was observed at least ten times. V usage is TRBV27 and J usage is TRBJ1-3; D remains ambiguous. Per germline, CDR1 MNHEY and CDR2 SMNVEV (reference sequence). Deletions cut 6 bases from V and 0 bases from J, with 9 bases between. CDR3 length equals 14 residues. The CDR3 loop is CASSNLYSGNTIYF. CDR3 sequence (DNA): TGTGCCAGCAGCAACCTATACTCTGGAAACACCATATATTTT.

The sample holds many counts of this clonotype. The chain is built from TRBV4-3 and TRBJ1-3, with D unresolved. The CDR3 covers 16 residues. The V end lost 0 bases, the J end lost 0 bases, and 9 bases lay between the germline ends. CDR1 is LGHNA and CDR2 is YSLEER in the germline V gene. The chain's CDR3 is CASSQDWPSSGNTIYF. The DNA for the CDR3 is TGCGCCAGCAGCCAAGATTGGCCGAGCTCTGGAAACACCATATATTTT.

The rearrangement uses TRBV2 and TRBJ1-5, with 7 nucleotides matching TRBD1. Germline V gene data show CDR1 as SNHLY and CDR2 as FYNNEI. The CDR3 is 15 residues long. V shed 7 bases, J shed 6 bases, and the junction held 12 bases outside the gene matches. The CDR3 reads CASTENRGGGQPQHF. The CDR3 coding sequence is TGTGCCAGCACCGAAAACAGGGGCGGAGGTCAGCCCCAGCATTTT.

This clonotype showed up many times. This chain uses TRBV24-1 with TRBJ2-2; possibly TRBD1 for D (6 bases). Per the germline V gene, CDR1 is KGHDR and CDR2 is SFDVKD. Trimming removed 3 bases from V and 3 bases from J, with 13 bases in between. The CDR3 has 16 residues. In DNA form, the CDR3 reads TGTGCCACCAGTGATGGGACACAAGACTACACCGGGGAGCTGTTTTTT. Translation gives CATSDGTQDYTGELFF.

The table lists this clonotype with a few counts. This chain connects TRBV18 to TRBJ1-2, with D perhaps TRBD1 (5 bases). Germline V lookup: CDR1 KGHSH, CDR2 LQKENI. The CDR3 runs to 15 residues. Between the trimmed V and J ends, which lost 1 base and 5 bases, there was a span of 14 bases. For the CDR3, the DNA is TGTGCCAGCTCACCACAACCGACAGTTACATATGGCTACACCTTC. This gives the protein CASSPQPTVTYGYTF.

This clonotype has a count of ten or more. The genes are TRBV5-5 and TRBJ1-1; D remains ambiguous. Trimming took 6 bases from V and 3 from J, leaving 18 bases between them. This CDR3 contains 15 residues. Looked up from germline, CDR1 is SGHKS and CDR2 is YYEKEE (reference sequence). CDR3 loop: CASIQNKGSYTEAFF. The CDR3 DNA follows: TGTGCCAGCATCCAAAATAAAGGGAGTTACACTGAAGCTTTCTTT.

This clonotype has just a few counts. The chain carries TRBV5-1 and TRBJ1-6, with D perhaps matching TRBD1 (5 bases). Germline V gene sequence: CDR1 SGHRS, CDR2 YFSETQ. The CDR3 sequence is 16 residues long. The V end was cut by 4 bases, the J end by 0 bases, with 11 bases between. The CDR3 sequence is CASSRDGSSYNSPLHF. CDR3 coding DNA: TGCGCCAGCAGCAGGGACGGCAGCTCCTATAATTCACCCCTCCACTTT.

This clonotype was detected ten times or more. V usage is TRBV28 and J usage is TRBJ2-3; TRBD1 is a possible D gene (6 bases). The germline V and J ends were trimmed by 6 bases and 8 bases, with 24 bases remaining between them. CDR3 size: 16 residues. The germline gives CDR1 MDHEN, CDR2 SYDVKM. The CDR3 sequence is CASSLLRGNSDSTQYF. The CDR3 region has the DNA TGTGCCAGCAGCCTTTTGAGGGGGAATTCGGACAGTACGCAGTATTTT.

Remarks on this clonotype: A read error may be the cause here, since a much bigger clone is one base away. The chain recombines TRBV28 with TRBJ2-5; D is unclear. Germline V lookup: CDR1 MDHEN, CDR2 SYDVKM. The CDR3 is 13 residues long. CDR3 in DNA: TGTGCCATCAGTTTATATTGGGGTGAGACCCAGTACTTC. Protein product: CAISLYWGETQYF.

The J gene is TRBJ1-1, the V gene TRBV25-1, with 8 bases fitting TRBD1. V shed 1 base, J shed 5 bases, and the junction held 9 bases outside the gene matches. The CDR3 loop spans 16 amino acids. The germline V gene encodes CDR1 MGHDK and CDR2 SYGVNS. CDR3 sequence (DNA): TGTGCCAGCAGTGAATTTCCAGGGGGCGCAGGGACTGAAGCTTTCTTT. This translates into CASSEFPGGAGTEAFF.

The chain links TRBV21-1 to TRBJ1-5; the tabulated D call, TRBD1, remains unverified against the DNA. TRBV21-1 is listed as a pseudogene. This CDR3 spans 13 amino acids. CDR3 amino acids: CAIPGTCNQPQHF. CDR3 nucleotides: TGTGCCATCCCGGGAACTTGCAATCAGCCCCAGCATTTT.

The chain joins TRBV4-2 to TRBJ1-3, with TRBD1 matching over 7 bases. CDR1 LGHNA and CDR2 YNFKEQ come from the germline V gene. Trimming at V came to 4 bases and at J to 1 base, leaving 7 bases not matched to a gene. This CDR3 contains 16 residues. Here the CDR3 reads CASSPDREASGNTIYF. Written as DNA, the CDR3 is TGTGCCAGCAGCCCCGACAGGGAGGCATCTGGAAACACCATATATTTT.

This clonotype occurred many times. The rearrangement joins TRBV5-6 to TRBJ1-1; weak D call: TRBD1 (6 bases). Trimming removed 0 bases at V and 5 bases at J, with 14 bases between. The V gene's germline CDR1 is SGHDT and CDR2 YYEEEE. The CDR3 consists of 15 residues. The CDR3 DNA reads as TGTGCCAGCAGCTTGGCCAAGAGGCAGGGGACTGAAGCTTTCTTT. Amino acids: CASSLAKRQGTEAFF.

This clonotype was seen at least ten times. The chain employs TRBV12-3 or TRBV12-4 and TRBJ1-1; D gene ambiguous. The CDR3 consists of 14 residues. V lost 0 bases to trimming and J lost 3 bases, with 8 bases between them. The CDR3 DNA reads as TGTGCCAGCAGTTTAGCGCGATGGGACACTGAAGCTTTCTTT. Translation gives CASSLARWDTEAFF.

The V gene is TRBV5-4, the J gene TRBJ2-6; D is uncertain. Trimming stripped 6 bases from V and 4 bases from J, with 8 bases between. The germline V gene has CDR1 SGHNT and CDR2 YYREEE (reference sequence). This CDR3 has 13 amino acids. The CDR3 loop is CASTMSGANVLTF. As DNA, the CDR3 is TGTGCCAGCACCATGTCCGGGGCCAACGTCCTGACTTTC.

This clonotype was seen a handful of times. The J gene is TRBJ2-3, the V gene TRBV7-6; maybe TRBD2 (8 bases). Germline values: CDR1 SGHVS, CDR2 FNYEAQ. The length of the CDR3 is 16 residues. V lost 4 bases and J 4 bases, leaving 18 bases between the germline ends. The CDR3 is CASSWDSGGSADTQYF. CDR3 sequence (DNA): TGTGCCAGCAGCTGGGACAGCGGGGGTAGCGCAGATACGCAGTATTTT.

There are many counts of this clonotype. The rearrangement joins TRBV20-1 to TRBJ1-4; the match to TRBD1 covers 9 bases. The CDR3 is made up of 18 amino acids. Germline-derived CDR1 and CDR2 are DFQATT and SNEGSKA (reference sequence). V was pared by 0 bases and J by 6 bases, with 14 bases of the junction left unmatched. CDR3 DNA: TGCAGTGCTAGAGATGAAACAGGGGGCGCTTCTCGAGATGAAAAACTGTTTTTT. Translation gives CSARDETGGASRDEKLFF.

This clonotype was recorded many times. The chain carries TRBV7-8 and TRBJ2-2; D is uncertain. CDR3 length: 14 amino acids. The germline V gene has CDR1 SGHVS and CDR2 FQNEAQ. The V gene lost 3 bases and the J gene lost 2 bases, with 7 bases spanning the gap. CDR3 protein: CASSFRPNTGELFF. CDR3 coding DNA: TGTGCCAGCAGCTTTCGTCCCAACACCGGGGAGCTGTTTTTT.

The genes are TRBV6-1 and TRBJ1-1, with D tentatively TRBD1 (6 bases). V gave up 2 bases and J gave up 3 bases, with 10 bases separating them. CDR1 is MNHNS, CDR2 SASEGT, per germline. The CDR3 is 14 amino acids. In DNA form, the CDR3 reads TGTGCCAGCAGTGAACCCCAGGGGTACACTGAAGCTTTCTTT. This codes for CASSEPQGYTEAFF.

This clonotype was counted between two and nine times. The chain carries TRBV20-1 and TRBJ2-7; 12 positions agree with TRBD1. J was trimmed by 2 bases and V by 3 bases; bases with no gene match: 2. The CDR3 consists of 14 residues. Per germline, CDR1 DFQATT and CDR2 SNEGSKA (reference sequence). In nucleotides, the CDR3 is TGCAGTGCTAGGGGACAGGGGGCTACCTACGAGCAGTACTTC. It codes for CSARGQGATYEQYF.

This clonotype showed up just a few times. The rearrangement links TRBV10-3 to TRBJ2-1, with no clear D. The CDR3 sequence is 15 residues long. Germline V gives CDR1 ENHRY, CDR2 SYGVKD. V was clipped by 0 bases and J by 0 bases, with 6 bases between them. CDR3 DNA: TGTGCCATCAGTGAGTCTTCGAGCTCCTACAATGAGCAGTTCTTC. The encoded protein is CAISESSSSYNEQFF.